This T cell receptor (beta chain) came from a study of CD8+ T cells in alopecia areata. In the study overall: Twice daily, treated patients received 5 to 10 mg of oral tofacitinib. Tofacitinib therapy took 6 to 18 months; 6 months off drug came after. Affected scalp percentage gauged treated patients' severity. Notes on the study in general: A great number of expanded lesional clones endured in scalp and blood during tofacitinib.

Germline loops: CDR1 MGHRA, CDR2 YSYEKL. Trimming shortened V by 0 bases and J by 2 bases, and 12 bases separated the two germline ends. The CDR3 spans 16 residues. Extracted RNA was reverse transcribed into cDNA, the sequencing template. The protocol was immunoSEQ multiplex PCR, while the TCRdb copy is restricted to in-frame clones and leaves out a portion. The sample shows some 190,000 clones, 40% to 55% of them seen only once. Treatment in this sample: oral pan-JAK inhibitor, 5-10 mg twice daily. This clone was counted at least ten times. Its target is not known. J is TRBJ2-3 and V is TRBV4-1; D tentatively reads TRBD1 or TRBD2 (6 bases each). Sequencing used CD8+ T cells sorted from blood, obtained around week 54, from a patient treated with tofacitinib. The receptor was isolated from a human donor with alopecia areata. CDR3 amino acids: CASSQEGGRLTDTQYF. As DNA, the CDR3 is TGCGCCAGCAGCCAAGAAGGGGGGCGCCTCACAGATACGCAGTATTTT.